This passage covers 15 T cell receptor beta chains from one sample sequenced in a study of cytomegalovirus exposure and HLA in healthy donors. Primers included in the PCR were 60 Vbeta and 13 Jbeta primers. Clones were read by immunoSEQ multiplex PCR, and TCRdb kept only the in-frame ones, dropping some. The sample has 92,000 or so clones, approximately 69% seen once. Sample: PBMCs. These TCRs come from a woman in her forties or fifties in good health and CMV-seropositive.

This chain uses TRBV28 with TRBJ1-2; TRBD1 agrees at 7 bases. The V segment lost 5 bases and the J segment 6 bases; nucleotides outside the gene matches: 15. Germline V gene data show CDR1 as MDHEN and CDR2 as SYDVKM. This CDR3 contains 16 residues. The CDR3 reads CASSKTGTASLDGYTF. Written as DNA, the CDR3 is TGTGCCAGCAGTAAAACCGGGACAGCAAGTCTGGATGGCTACACCTTC.

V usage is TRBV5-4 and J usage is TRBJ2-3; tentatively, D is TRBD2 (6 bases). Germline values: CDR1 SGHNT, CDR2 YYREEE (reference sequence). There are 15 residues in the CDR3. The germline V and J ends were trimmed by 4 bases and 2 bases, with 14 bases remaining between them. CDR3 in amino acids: CASSLSGEYTDTQYF. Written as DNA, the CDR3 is TGTGCCAGCAGCCTCTCGGGGGAATACACAGATACGCAGTATTTT. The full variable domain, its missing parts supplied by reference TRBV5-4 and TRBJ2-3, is ETGVTQSPTHLIKTRGQQVTLRCSSQSGHNTVSWYQQALGQGPQFIFQYYREEENGRGNFPPRFSGLQFPNYSSELNVNALELDDSALYLCASSLSGEYTDTQYFGPGTRLTVL.

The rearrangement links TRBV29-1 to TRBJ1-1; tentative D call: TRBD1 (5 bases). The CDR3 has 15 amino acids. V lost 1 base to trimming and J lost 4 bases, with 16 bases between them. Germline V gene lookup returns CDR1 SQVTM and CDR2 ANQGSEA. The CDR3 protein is CSVEGSAGRSTEAFF. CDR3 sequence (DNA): TGCAGCGTTGAAGGATCGGCAGGGAGGAGCACTGAAGCTTTCTTT.

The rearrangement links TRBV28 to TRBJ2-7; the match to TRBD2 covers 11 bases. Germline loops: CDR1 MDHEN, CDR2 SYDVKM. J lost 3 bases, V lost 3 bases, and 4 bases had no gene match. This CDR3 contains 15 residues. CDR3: CASSFPGTSGYEQYF. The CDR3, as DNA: TGTGCCAGCAGTTTCCCCGGGACTAGCGGCTACGAGCAGTACTTC.

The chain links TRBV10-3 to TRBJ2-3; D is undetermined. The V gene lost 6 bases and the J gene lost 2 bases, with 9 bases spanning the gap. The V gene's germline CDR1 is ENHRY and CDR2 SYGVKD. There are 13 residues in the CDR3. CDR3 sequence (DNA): TGTGCCATCAGCCCGGCGGACACAGATACGCAGTATTTT. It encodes CAISPADTDTQYF.

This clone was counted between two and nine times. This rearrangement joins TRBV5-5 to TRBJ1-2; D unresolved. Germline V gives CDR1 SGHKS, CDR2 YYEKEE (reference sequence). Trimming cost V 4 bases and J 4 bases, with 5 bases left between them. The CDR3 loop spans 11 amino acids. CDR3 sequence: CASSNTYGYTF. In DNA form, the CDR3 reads TGTGCCAGCAGCAACACCTATGGCTACACCTTC.

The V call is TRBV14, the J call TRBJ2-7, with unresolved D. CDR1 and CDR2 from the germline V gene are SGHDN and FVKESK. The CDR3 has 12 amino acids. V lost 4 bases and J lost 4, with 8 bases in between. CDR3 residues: CASSRSRYEQYF. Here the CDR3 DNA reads TGTGCCAGCAGCCGAAGCCGTTACGAGCAGTACTTC.

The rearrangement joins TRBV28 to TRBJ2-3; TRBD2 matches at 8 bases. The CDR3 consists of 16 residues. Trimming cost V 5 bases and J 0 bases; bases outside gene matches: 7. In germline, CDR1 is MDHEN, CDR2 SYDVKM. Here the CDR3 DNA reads TGTGCCAGCAGTCCGAGTAGCGGGGTTAGCACAGATACGCAGTATTTT. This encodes CASSPSSGVSTDTQYF.

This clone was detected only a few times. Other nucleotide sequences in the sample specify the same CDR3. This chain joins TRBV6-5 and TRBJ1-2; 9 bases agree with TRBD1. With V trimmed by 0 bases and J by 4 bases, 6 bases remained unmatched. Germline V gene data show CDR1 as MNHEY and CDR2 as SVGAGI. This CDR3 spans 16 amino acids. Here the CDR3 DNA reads TGTGCCAGCAGTTACTCGAGAACAGGGGGCGGCTATGGCTACACCTTC. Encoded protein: CASSYSRTGGGYGYTF.

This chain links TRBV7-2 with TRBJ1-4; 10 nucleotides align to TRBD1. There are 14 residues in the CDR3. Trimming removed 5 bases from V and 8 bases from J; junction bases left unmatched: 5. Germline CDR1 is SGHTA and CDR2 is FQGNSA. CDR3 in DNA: TGTGCCAGCAGCACCGGGACAGGGGACGAAAAACTGTTTTTT. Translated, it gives CASSTGTGDEKLFF.

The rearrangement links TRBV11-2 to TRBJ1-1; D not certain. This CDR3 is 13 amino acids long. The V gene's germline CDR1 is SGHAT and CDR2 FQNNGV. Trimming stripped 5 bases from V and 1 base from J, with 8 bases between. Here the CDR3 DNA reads TGTGCCAGCAGCGCCGACACGAACACTGAAGCTTTCTTT. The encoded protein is CASSADTNTEAFF.

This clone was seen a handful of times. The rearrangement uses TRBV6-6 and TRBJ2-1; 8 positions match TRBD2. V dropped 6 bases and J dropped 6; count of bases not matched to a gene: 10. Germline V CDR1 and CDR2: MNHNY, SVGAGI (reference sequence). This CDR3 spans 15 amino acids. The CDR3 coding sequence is TGTGCCAGCAGGACAGGACTAGCTGAACTCAATGAGCAGTTCTTC. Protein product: CASRTGLAELNEQFF.

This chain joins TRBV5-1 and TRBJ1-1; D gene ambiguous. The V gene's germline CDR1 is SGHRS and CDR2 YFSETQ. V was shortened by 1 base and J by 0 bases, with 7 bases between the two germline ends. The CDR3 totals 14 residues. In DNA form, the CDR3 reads TGCGCCAGCAGCTTGACGGAGTTGAACACTGAAGCTTTCTTT. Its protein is CASSLTELNTEAFF.

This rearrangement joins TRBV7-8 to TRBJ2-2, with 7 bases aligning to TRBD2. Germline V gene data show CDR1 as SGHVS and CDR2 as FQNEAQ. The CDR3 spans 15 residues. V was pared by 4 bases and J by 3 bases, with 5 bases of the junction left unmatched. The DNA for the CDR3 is TGTGCCAGCAGCTCACTAGCGTCAGACACCGGGGAGCTGTTTTTT. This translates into CASSSLASDTGELFF.

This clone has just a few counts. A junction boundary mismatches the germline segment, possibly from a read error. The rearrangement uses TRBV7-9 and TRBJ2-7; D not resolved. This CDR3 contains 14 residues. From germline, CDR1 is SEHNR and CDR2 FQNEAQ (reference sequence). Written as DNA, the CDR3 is TGTGCCTGCAGCTTGTCAGGTGTTACCTACGAGCAGTACTTC. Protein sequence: CACSLSGVTYEQYF.